The rows below give T cell receptor beta chains drawn from one sample of a study of blood T cells in healthy people across ages. One entry per CDR3 protein results from TCRdb running MiXCR on the 5' RACE reads. The table shows about 1.6 million distinct CDR3 sequences, with almost 35% occurring only once. The sequenced sample was blood. The origin of the receptors is a woman between 25 and 40 years old in good health. Both conserved end residues are part of each CDR3. A D gene is named only where the DNA matches it firmly. Where a row states a size, it is once, few, many or the class of an expanded clone; other rows omit it.

V gene	J gene	CDR3 length	clone size	D gene	CDR3 protein
TRBV7-9	TRBJ1-2	17	NA	NA	CASSLEGAGGLNYGYTF
TRBV7-2	TRBJ2-2	16	NA	TRBD2	CASSRGLAGGTGELFF
TRBV11-2	TRBJ2-7	16	NA	NA	CASSLEFRVLAYEQYF
TRBV10-3	TRBJ2-3	20	NA	NA	CAISEPTSRRAASSTDTQYF
TRBV30	TRBJ1-2	13	NA	NA	CAWSPTGLYGYTF
TRBV6-4	TRBJ2-2	15	NA	NA	CASSLSAGNTGERFF
TRBV7-3	NA	16	many	TRBD2	CASSLGAGTTLGEQYF
TRBV5-1	TRBJ2-7	14	NA	NA	CASSLAQSSYEQYF
TRBV6-1	TRBJ1-4	14	NA	NA	CASSDSARTKKLFF
TRBV29-1	TRBJ1-2	13	many	NA	CSVRDTVNYGYTF
TRBV11-2	TRBJ2-7	14	few	NA	CASSAPADSYEQYF
TRBV28	TRBJ2-7	15	NA	TRBD2	CASSLTLAGVGEQYF
TRBV20-1	TRBJ2-4	14	few	TRBD2	CSARAGLAKNIQYF
TRBV9	TRBJ1-2	15	NA	TRBD1	CASSVETGGVYGYTF
TRBV20-1	TRBJ2-7	13	NA	NA	CSARGLRSYEQYF
TRBV7-3	TRBJ1-6	18	NA	NA	CASSLFPGAPPFNSPLHF
TRBV7-2	TRBJ2-1	14	NA	TRBD1	CASSALQGQNEQFF
TRBV13	TRBJ1-1	13	few	NA	CASGSDGNTEAFF
TRBV5-1	TRBJ2-5	18	NA	TRBD2	CASSLVGSGGISRETQYF
TRBV20-1	TRBJ2-5	14	many	NA	CSARGARGKETQYF
TRBV7-9	TRBJ2-7	16	NA	TRBD2	CVSSLTREGVLSEQYF
TRBV5-7	TRBJ2-3	15	once	NA	CASSLNIGLTDTQYF
TRBV12-3/TRBV12-4	TRBJ2-1	16	NA	NA	CASSLRWQGLYNEQFF
TRBV20-1	TRBJ2-7	16	NA	TRBD2	CSASGTSGSGPYEQYF
TRBV9	TRBJ2-3	16	NA	NA	CASSPPPGTVTDTQYF
TRBV7-3	TRBJ2-1	15	once	NA	CVSSVDRGPYNEQFF
TRBV30	TRBJ2-5	12	few	NA	CAWKPGKETQYF
TRBV12-3/TRBV12-4	TRBJ1-1	14	few	TRBD1	CAGSLGQAASEAFF
TRBV6-1	TRBJ1-2	15	few	NA	CASSAGTSKITGYTF
TRBV5-1	TRBJ2-5	16	few	TRBD2	CASSSVLAGGQETQYF
TRBV7-2	TRBJ2-1	16	few	TRBD2	CASSLTPSGRYNEQFF
TRBV25-1	TRBJ1-2	13	few	NA	CASSAGANYGYTF
TRBV5-1	TRBJ1-1	15	NA	NA	CASSSAGVRNTEAFF
TRBV20-1	TRBJ2-1	14	few	NA	CSARAVDSYNEQFF
TRBV7-9	TRBJ2-5	17	NA	NA	CASSLGAGGEKGETQYF
TRBV3-1	TRBJ1-2	14	few	TRBD1	CASSPGGVRFGYTF
TRBV25-1	TRBJ2-5	13	NA	NA	CASSASDSETQYF
TRBV5-1	TRBJ2-3	14	few	NA	CASSLVRSADTQYF
TRBV5-6	TRBJ2-3	15	NA	NA	CASSRGALGKDTQYF
TRBV18	TRBJ2-7	16	few	TRBD1	CASSAWDRKKTYEQYF
TRBV7-3	TRBJ2-3	15	few	NA	CASSLVAGFTDTQYF
TRBV11-2	TRBJ2-1	13	few	NA	CASSLDLGGEQFF